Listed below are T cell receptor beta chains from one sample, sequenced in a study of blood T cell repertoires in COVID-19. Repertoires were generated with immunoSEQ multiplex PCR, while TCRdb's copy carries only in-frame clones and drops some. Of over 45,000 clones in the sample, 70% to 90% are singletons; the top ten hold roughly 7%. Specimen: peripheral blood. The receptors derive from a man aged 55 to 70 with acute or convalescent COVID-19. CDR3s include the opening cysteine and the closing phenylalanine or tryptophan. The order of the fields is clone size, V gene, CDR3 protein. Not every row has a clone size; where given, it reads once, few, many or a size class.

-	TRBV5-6	CASSSGTTVYNEQFF
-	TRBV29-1	CSATERGHKNIQYF
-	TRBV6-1	CASSEQRGGGGGADTQYF
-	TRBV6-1	CASRQANTEAFF
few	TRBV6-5	CATDRDRRQETQYF
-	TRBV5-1	CASKQGSYEQYF
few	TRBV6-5	CASRTTGGNEKLFF
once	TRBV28	CASSLGHSTDTQYF
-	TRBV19	CASTRGLGYEQYF
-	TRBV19	CASRTSGPAVETQYF
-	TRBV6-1	CASSEAGVANQPQHF
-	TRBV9	CASSATGQGYEQYF
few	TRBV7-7	CASSFGASYEQYF
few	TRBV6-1	CASSGTGTPSTDTQYF
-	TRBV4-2	CASSQAGGRAYGYTF
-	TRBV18	CASSPYRGSSTDTQYF
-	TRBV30	CAWSGQGANTEAFF
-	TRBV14	CASSQGPQGAGNTIYF
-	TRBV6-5	CASSPTSGVTGELFF
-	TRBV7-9	CASSLNVGVQYF
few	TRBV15	CATSREGQGIYGYTF
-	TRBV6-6	CASSSLTGRITGELFF
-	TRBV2	CASSGTGGTGNEQFF
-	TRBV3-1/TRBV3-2	CASSQDSGGLGSEQYF
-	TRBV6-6	CASTDDRGYNYGYTF
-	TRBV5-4	CASSLAGSNNEQFF
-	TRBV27	CASSLSGDGYTF
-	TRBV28	CASRHQGTYGYTF
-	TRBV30	CARTGRGNTEAFF
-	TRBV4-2	CASSPGLAGDYEQFF
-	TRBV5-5	CASSLGQPQGTQYF
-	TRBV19	CASTLGLRGATDTQYF
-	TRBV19	CASSIAAGSVSYEQYF
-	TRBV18	CASFRGPQETQYF
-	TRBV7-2	CASSLPFPSEQYF
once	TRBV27	CASSLKGAGGNTEAFF
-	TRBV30	CAWTGDGQGGSPLHF
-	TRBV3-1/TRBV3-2	CASSQRGIGNAFF
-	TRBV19	CASSPFGRELFF
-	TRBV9	CASSVDLAGGLQETQYF
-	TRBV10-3	CAISGEGNQPQHF
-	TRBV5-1	CASSLGGAGYNEQFF
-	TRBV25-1	CASSELGANLSGNTIYF